This T cell receptor (beta chain) was observed in a study of blood T cell repertoires in COVID-19. On the study more broadly: PBMCs, B-cell-depleted T cells, or T cells were the source of the cDNA or gDNA that made up the material.

Study processing details: Amplification of reference gene primers provided the estimated nucleated cell counts. Sequencing was performed with immunoSEQ multiplex PCR; in TCRdb, only in-frame clones are kept and a portion is missing. The DNA was the basis for D and trimming; V, J and clone size are from that table. The table lists some 100,000 clones, more than 80% of them singletons. Germline lookup yields CDR1 LGHNA and CDR2 YNFKEQ. The V and J ends lost 4 bases and 1 base respectively, with 11 bases between them. This CDR3 has 15 amino acids. Material: peripheral blood. The clonotype comes from a human donor in a cohort sampled during active COVID-19. This chain connects TRBV4-2 to TRBJ1-5; D is uncertain. CDR3 nucleotides: TGTGCCAGCAGCCTTGAGGCGATCAGCAATCAGCCCCAGCATTTT. Amino acids: CASSLEAISNQPQHF.